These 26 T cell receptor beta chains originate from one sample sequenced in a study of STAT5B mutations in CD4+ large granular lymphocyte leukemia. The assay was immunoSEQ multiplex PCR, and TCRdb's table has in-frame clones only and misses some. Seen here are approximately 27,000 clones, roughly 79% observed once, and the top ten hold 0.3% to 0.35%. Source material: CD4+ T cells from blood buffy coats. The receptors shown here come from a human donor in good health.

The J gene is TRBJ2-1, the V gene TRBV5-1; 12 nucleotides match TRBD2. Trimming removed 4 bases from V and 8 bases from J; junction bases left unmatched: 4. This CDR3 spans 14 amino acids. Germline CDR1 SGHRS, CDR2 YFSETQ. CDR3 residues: CASSTWTSGDEQFF. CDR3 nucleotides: TGCGCCAGCAGCACCTGGACTAGCGGGGATGAGCAGTTCTTC. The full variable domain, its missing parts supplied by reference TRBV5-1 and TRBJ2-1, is KAGVTQTPRYLIKTRGQQVTLSCSPISGHRSVSWYQQTPGQGLQFLFEYFSETQRNKGNFPGRFSGRQFSNSRSEMNVSTLELGDSALYLCASSTWTSGDEQFFGPGTRLTVL.

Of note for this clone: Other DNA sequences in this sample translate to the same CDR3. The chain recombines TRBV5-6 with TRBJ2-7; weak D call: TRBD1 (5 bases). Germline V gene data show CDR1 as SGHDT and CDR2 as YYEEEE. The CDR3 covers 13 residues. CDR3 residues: CASSLAQGYEQYV. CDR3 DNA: TGTGCCAGCAGCTTGGCCCAGGGTTACGAGCAATACGTC.

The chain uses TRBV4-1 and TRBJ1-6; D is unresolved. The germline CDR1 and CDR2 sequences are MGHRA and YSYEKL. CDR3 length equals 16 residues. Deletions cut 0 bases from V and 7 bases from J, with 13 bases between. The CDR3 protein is CASSQDAGIFNSPLHF. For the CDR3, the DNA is TGCGCCAGCAGCCAAGATGCAGGCATTTTCAATTCACCCCTCCACTTT.

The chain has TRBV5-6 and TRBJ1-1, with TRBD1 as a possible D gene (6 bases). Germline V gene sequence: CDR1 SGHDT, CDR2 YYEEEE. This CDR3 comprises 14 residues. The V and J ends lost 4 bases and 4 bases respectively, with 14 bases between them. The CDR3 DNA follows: TGTGCCAGCAGCCGAAGGGGGGGGACCACTGAAGCTTTCTTT. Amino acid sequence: CASSRRGGTTEAFF.

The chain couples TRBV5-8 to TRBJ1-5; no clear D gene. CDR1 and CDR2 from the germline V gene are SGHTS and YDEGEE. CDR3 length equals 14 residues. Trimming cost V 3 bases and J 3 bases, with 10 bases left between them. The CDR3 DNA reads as TGTGCCAGCAGCTCCGGGATCTACAATCAGCCCCAGCATTTT. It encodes CASSSGIYNQPQHF.

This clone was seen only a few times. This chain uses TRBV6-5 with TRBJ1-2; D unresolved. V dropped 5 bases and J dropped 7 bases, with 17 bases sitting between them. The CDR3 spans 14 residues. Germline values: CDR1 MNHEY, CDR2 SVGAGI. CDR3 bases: TGTGCCAGCAGTGTCGTTGGCGGCGTTAGTGGCTACACCTTC. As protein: CASSVVGGVSGYTF.

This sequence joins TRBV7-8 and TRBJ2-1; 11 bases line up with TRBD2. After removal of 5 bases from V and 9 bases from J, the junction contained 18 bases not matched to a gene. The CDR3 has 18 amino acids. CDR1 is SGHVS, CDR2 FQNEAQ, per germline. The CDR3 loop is CASSPPLRMGSGRGEQFF. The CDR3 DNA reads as TGTGCCAGCAGCCCGCCCTTAAGAATGGGTAGCGGGAGGGGTGAGCAGTTCTTC. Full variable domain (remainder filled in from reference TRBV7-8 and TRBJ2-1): GAGVSQSPRYKVAKRGQDVALRCDPISGHVSLFWYQQALGQGPEFLTYFQNEAQLDKSGLPSDRFFAERPEGSVSTLKIQRTQQEDSAVYLCASSPPLRMGSGRGEQFFGPGTRLTVL.

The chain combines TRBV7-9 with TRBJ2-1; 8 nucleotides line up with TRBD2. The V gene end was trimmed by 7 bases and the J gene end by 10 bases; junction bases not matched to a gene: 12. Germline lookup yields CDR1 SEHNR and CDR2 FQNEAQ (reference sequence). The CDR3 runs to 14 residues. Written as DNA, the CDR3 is TGTGCCAGCACTCCCAAAGGCGCTAGCGGGGAGCAGTTCTTC. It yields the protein CASTPKGASGEQFF.

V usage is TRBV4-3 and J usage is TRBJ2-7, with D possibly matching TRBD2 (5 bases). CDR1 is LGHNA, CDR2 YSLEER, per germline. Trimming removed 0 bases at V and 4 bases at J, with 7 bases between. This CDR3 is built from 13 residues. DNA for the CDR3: TGCGCCAGCAGCCAAGATAGAGGGTACGAGCAGTACTTC. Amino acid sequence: CASSQDRGYEQYF.

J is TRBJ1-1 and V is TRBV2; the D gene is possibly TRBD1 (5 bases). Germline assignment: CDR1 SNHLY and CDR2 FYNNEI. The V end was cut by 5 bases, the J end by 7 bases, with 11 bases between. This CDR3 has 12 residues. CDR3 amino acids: CASSRDGDEAFF. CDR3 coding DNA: TGTGCCAGCAGTCGGGACGGCGATGAAGCTTTCTTT.

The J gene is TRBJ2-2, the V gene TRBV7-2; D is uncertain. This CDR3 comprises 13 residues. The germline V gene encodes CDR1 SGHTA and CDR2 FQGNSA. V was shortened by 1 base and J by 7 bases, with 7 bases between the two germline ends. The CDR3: CASSLVRIGELFF. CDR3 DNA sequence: TGTGCCAGCAGCTTAGTAAGGATCGGGGAGCTGTTTTTT.

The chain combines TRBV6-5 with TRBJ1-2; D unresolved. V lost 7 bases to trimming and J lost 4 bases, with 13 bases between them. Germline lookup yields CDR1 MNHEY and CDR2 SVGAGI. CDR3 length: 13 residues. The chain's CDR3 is CASTPDGGYGYTF. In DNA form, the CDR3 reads TGTGCCAGCACCCCGGACGGAGGCTATGGCTACACCTTC.

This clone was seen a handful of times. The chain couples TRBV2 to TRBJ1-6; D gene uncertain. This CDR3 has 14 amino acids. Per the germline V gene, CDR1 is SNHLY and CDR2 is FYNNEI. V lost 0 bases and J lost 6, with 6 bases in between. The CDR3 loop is CASSEARANSPLHF. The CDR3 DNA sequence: TGTGCCAGCAGTGAAGCACGAGCTAATTCACCCCTCCACTTT.

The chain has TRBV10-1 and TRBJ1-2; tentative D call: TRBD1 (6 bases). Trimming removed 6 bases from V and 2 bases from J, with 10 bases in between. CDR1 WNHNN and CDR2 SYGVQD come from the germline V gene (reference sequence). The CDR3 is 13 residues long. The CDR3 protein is CASRVGQNYGYTF. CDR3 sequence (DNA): TGCGCCAGCAGGGTAGGACAGAACTATGGCTACACCTTC.

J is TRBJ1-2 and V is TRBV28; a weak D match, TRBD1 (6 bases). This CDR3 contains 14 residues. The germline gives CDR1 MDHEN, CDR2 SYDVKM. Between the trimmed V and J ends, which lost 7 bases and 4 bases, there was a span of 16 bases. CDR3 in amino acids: CASMMNRDGYGYTF. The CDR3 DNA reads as TGTGCCAGCATGATGAACAGGGATGGCTATGGCTACACCTTC.

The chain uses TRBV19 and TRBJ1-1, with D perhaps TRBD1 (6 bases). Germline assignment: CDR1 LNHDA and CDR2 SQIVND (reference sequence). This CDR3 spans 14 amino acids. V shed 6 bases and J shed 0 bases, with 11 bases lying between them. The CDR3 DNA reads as TGTGCCAGTAGGCGGACAGAATTGAACACTGAAGCTTTCTTT. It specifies CASRRTELNTEAFF.

CDR3 sequence: CASSPRKAGSYEQYF. Written as DNA, the CDR3 is TGTGCCAGCAGCCCTCGGAAAGCGGGTTCCTACGAGCAGTACTTC. The chain couples TRBV11-3 to TRBJ2-7; D is possibly TRBD2 (6 bases). V gave up 5 bases and J gave up 1 base, with 15 bases separating them. Germline CDR1 is SGHNT and CDR2 is YENEEA. This CDR3 has 15 residues.

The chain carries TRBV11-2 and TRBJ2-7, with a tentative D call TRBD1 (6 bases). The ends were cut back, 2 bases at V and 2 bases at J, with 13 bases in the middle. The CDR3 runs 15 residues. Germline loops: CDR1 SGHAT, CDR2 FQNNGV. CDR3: CASSLPGTRTYEQYF. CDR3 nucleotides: TGTGCCAGCAGCTTACCCGGGACACGAACCTACGAGCAGTACTTC.

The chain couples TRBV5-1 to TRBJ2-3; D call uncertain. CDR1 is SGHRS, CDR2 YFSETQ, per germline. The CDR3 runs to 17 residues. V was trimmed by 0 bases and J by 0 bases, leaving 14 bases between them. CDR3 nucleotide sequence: TGCGCCAGCAGCTTGGGGTGGTCGTCTTCTAGCACAGATACGCAGTATTTT. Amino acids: CASSLGWSSSSTDTQYF.

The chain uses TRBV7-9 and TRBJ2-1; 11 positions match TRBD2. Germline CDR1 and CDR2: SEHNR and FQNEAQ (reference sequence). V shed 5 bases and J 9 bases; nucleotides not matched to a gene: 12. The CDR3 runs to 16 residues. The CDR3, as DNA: TGTGCCAGCAGCCGGGGAATAGCGGGAGGGGGGGGTGAGCAGTTCTTC. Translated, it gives CASSRGIAGGGGEQFF. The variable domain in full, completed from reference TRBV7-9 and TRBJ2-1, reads DTGVSQNPRHKITKRGQNVTFRCDPISEHNRLYWYRQTLGQGPEFLTYFQNEAQLEKSRLLSDRFSAERPKGSFSTLEIQRTEQGDSAMYLCASSRGIAGGGGEQFFGPGTRLTVL.

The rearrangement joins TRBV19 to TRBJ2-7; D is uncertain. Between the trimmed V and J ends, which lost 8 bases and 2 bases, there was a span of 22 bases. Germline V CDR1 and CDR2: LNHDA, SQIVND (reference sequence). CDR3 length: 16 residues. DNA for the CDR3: TGTGCCAGTTCGGAGCTAACCGGGCCTCGGGCCTACGAGCAGTACTTC. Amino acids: CASSELTGPRAYEQYF.

The CDR3, as DNA: TGTGCCAGCGAAGGCGAGAGGTCTGGCTACACCTTC. Protein product: CASEGERSGYTF. This chain connects TRBV2 to TRBJ1-2; D is unclear. CDR3 length: 12 amino acids. V lost 8 bases and J 7 bases, leaving 14 bases between the germline ends. Germline V CDR1 and CDR2: SNHLY, FYNNEI. The complete variable domain, with remaining parts taken from reference TRBV2 and TRBJ1-2, reads EPEVTQTPSHQVTQMGQEVILRCVPISNHLYFYWYRQILGQKVEFLVSFYNNEISEKSEIFDDQFSVERPDGSNFTLKIRSTKLEDSAMYFCASEGERSGYTFGSGTRLTVV.

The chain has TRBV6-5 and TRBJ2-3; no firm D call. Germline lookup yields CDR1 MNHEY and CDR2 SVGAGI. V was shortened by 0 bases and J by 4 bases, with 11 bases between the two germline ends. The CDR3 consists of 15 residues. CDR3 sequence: CASSYSGGDPDTQYF. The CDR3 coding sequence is TGTGCCAGCAGTTACTCAGGCGGCGACCCAGATACGCAGTATTTT.

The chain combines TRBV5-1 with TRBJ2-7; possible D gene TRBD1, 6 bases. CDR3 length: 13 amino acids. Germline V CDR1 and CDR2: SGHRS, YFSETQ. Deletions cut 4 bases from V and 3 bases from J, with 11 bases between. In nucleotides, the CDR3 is TGCGCCAGCAGCCTGGGACAAAGCTACGAGCAGTACTTC. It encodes CASSLGQSYEQYF. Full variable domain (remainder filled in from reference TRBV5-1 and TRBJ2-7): KAGVTQTPRYLIKTRGQQVTLSCSPISGHRSVSWYQQTPGQGLQFLFEYFSETQRNKGNFPGRFSGRQFSNSRSEMNVSTLELGDSALYLCASSLGQSYEQYFGPGTRLTVT.

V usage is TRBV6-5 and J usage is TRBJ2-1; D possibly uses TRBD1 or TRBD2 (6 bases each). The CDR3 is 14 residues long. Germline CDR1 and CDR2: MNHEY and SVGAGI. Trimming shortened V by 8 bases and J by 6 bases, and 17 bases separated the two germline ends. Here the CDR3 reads CASRRGGGGNEQFF. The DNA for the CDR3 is TGTGCCAGCCGACGCGGAGGAGGGGGCAATGAGCAGTTCTTC.

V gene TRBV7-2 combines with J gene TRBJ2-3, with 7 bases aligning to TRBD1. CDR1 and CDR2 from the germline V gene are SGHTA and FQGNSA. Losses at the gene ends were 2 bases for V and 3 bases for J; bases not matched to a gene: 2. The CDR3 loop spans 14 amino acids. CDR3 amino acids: CASSLLGQTDTQYF. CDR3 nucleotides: TGTGCCAGCAGCTTACTGGGACAGACAGATACGCAGTATTTT.